The clone carrying this T cell receptor (beta chain) was seen a handful of times. Trimming cost V 1 base and J 3 bases, with 7 bases left between them. Per germline, CDR1 SGDLS and CDR2 YYNGEE. The CDR3 has 14 amino acids. The data stem from a study of T-cell memory formation after mild COVID-19. Overall study context: TCR clusters showed largely donor specificity.

cDNA libraries for TCR alpha and TCR beta, carrying sample barcodes and UMIs, came from 5'RACE with constant-segment primers. TCRdb analysed the 5' RACE reads with MiXCR anew, one entry per CDR3 protein. The table shows 200,000 to 300,000 distinct CDR3 sequences, with approximately 15% occurring only once. V and J are TRBV9 and TRBJ2-2; D remains ambiguous. This clonotype was obtained from an adult woman who had mild COVID-19 (a few samples of this study predate the infection). Cell type and time point are not known. Sequencing used PBMCs or a T cell subset sorted from them (not recorded which). The CDR3, as DNA: TGTGCCAGCAGCGTATTAACGGACACCGGGGAGCTGTTTTTT. It encodes CASSVLTDTGELFF.